These T cell receptor beta chains were read from a single sample in a study of T cells after yellow fever vaccination. TCRdb fed the 5' RACE reads into MiXCR, producing one record per CDR3 protein. The sample has under 5,000 distinct CDR3 sequences; under 4% are singletons. The input for sequencing was PBMCs, either bulk or a sorted T-cell subset (CD4+, CD8+, memory, or dextramer-sorted; not recorded which), taken 15 days after the yellow fever booster vaccination. Every receptor here comes from a man aged 30 to 45 who received the YFV17D yellow fever vaccine. The CDR3 runs from the conserved cysteine through the conserved F or W. The order of the fields is J gene, V gene, D gene, clone size, CDR3 protein, CDR3 DNA. D genes are given only for firm matches. Some rows mark clone size as missing; the rest say once, few, many or name a class of expanded clone.

>TRBJ2-5|TRBV5-1|-|many
CASSWQGGREETQYF
TGCGCCAGCAGCTGGCAAGGAGGTCGGGAAGAGACCCAGTACTTC
>TRBJ2-1|TRBV7-3|-|many
CASSPDPISCSRANLVQFF
TGTGCCAGCAGCCCGGACCCCATTAGCTGTTCAAGGGCTAACCTTGTACAGTTCTTC
>TRBJ2-4|TRBV5-1|TRBD2|many
CASAPGLAENIQYF
TGCGCCAGCGCGCCCGGACTAGCGGAAAACATTCAGTACTTC
>TRBJ2-5|TRBV10-3|-|medium-sized
CAISAHGGQETQYF
TGTGCCATCAGTGCCCATGGCGGCCAAGAGACCCAGTACTTC
>TRBJ2-1|TRBV5-1|TRBD1|medium-sized
CASSPGTGPNEQFF
TGCGCCAGCAGTCCCGGGACAGGGCCCAATGAGCAGTTCTTC
>TRBJ2-7|TRBV19|-|many
CASSIDRGDWGQYEQYF
TGTGCCAGTAGTATAGATCGCGGCGACTGGGGACAATACGAGCAGTACTTC
>TRBJ1-1|TRBV7-9|-|many
CASSTWNRGTEAFF
TGTGCCAGCAGTACCTGGAATCGAGGCACTGAAGCTTTCTTT
>TRBJ2-7|TRBV7-6|-|many
CASSHDTGPHYEQYF
TGTGCCAGCAGCCACGATACGGGACCACACTACGAGCAGTACTTC
>TRBJ1-5|TRBV20-1|-|medium-sized
CSARDGGNRNQPQHF
TGCAGTGCTAGAGATGGAGGAAATCGCAATCAGCCCCAGCATTTT
>TRBJ2-4|TRBV11-1|-|many
CASSFSEGLKNIQYF
TGTGCCAGCAGCTTCAGCGAGGGGTTAAAAAACATTCAGTACTTC
>TRBJ2-1|TRBV3-1|-|medium-sized
CASSQDPGYNEQFF
TGTGCCAGCAGCCAAGACCCAGGGTACAATGAGCAGTTCTTC
>TRBJ1-1|TRBV12-3/TRBV12-4|TRBD1|many
CASSPPGTANTEAFF
TGTGCCAGCAGTCCCCCTGGGACAGCGAACACTGAAGCTTTCTTT
>TRBJ1-1|TRBV20-1|-|medium-sized
CSASWQTTEAFF
TGCAGTGCTAGTTGGCAGACGACTGAAGCTTTCTTT
>TRBJ2-5|TRBV7-2|-|medium-sized
CASRQMETQYF
TGTGCCAGCAGGCAAATGGAGACCCAGTACTTC
>TRBJ2-7|TRBV3-1|-|-
CASSKGTSSSYEQYF
TGTGCCTCCTCCAAAGGGACTTCAAGCTCCTACGAGCAGTACTTC
>TRBJ2-5|TRBV6-6|TRBD2|medium-sized
CASRREGETQYF
TGTGCCAGCAGGAGGGAGGGGGAGACCCAGTACTTC